Listed below are T cell receptor beta chains from one sample, sequenced in a study of siplizumab effects on memory and regulatory T cells. The table came from immunoSEQ multiplex PCR; TCRdb's copy has only in-frame clones and leaves some out. The data contain approximately 10,000 clones, 47% of them seen just once; the ten biggest clones take up approximately 38%. These TCRs' antigens remain unknown. The sample was CFSE-low (dividing) CD8+ T cells sorted from an allogeneic mixed lymphocyte reaction. The origin of the receptors is a human donor in good health; the cells came from an allogeneic mixed lymphocyte reaction. Some clones in this sample may be carry-over from other donors' samples. CDR3s include the opening cysteine and the closing phenylalanine or tryptophan. Fields, in order: D gene, J gene, clone size, V gene, CDR3 protein, CDR3 DNA. D genes are given only for firm matches. Some rows have no size entry. The others give once, few or many, or a class for an expanded clone.

- TRBJ1-6 few TRBV5-4 CASSLDRSFNSPLHF TGTGCCAGCAGCTTGGACAGATCTTTTAATTCACCCCTCCACTTT
TRBD1 TRBJ2-7 - TRBV2 CASSDEGQGNYEQYF TGTGCCAGCAGTGATGAGGGACAGGGAAACTACGAGCAGTACTTC
TRBD2 TRBJ2-7 - TRBV27 CASSPTSGISYEQYF TGTGCCAGCAGCCCGACTAGCGGGATCTCCTACGAGCAGTACTTC
TRBD2 TRBJ2-5 - TRBV7-6 CASSSAGLAGGFPQYF TGTGCCAGCAGCTCCGCGGGACTAGCGGGGGGGTTCCCCCAGTACTTC
- TRBJ1-2 - TRBV19 CASSIGGRYYGYTF TGTGCCAGTAGTATCGGCGGAAGATACTATGGCTACACCTTC
TRBD1 TRBJ2-7 - TRBV5-1 CASSLPRQGYEQYF TGCGCCAGCAGCTTGCCAAGACAGGGCTACGAGCAGTACTTC
- TRBJ1-2 few TRBV4-1 CASSQDLKESWGYTF TGCGCCAGCAGCCAAGATCTCAAGGAATCGTGGGGCTACACCTTC
- TRBJ2-4 few TRBV30 CAWSQGLAKNIQYF TGTGCCTGGAGTCAGGGCCTAGCCAAAAACATTCAGTACTTC
- TRBJ2-7 - TRBV7-9 CASSLAPLEQYF TGTGCCAGCAGCTTAGCCCCACTAGAGCAGTACTTC
- TRBJ1-4 few TRBV9 CASSVRGRDEKLFF TGTGCCAGCAGCGTACGGGGGCGGGATGAAAAACTGTTTTTT
- TRBJ1-1 - TRBV10-3 CAISEGPMNTEAFF TGTGCCATCAGTGAGGGTCCGATGAACACTGAAGCTTTCTTT
TRBD1 TRBJ1-1 - TRBV27 CASSLQGAVSEAFF TGTGCCAGCAGTTTACAGGGGGCCGTCTCTGAAGCTTTCTTT
- TRBJ2-7 few TRBV7-8 CASSLETPGNAYEQYF TGTGCCAGCAGCTTAGAAACCCCAGGGAATGCCTACGAGCAGTACTTC
- TRBJ2-1 - TRBV9 CASSVVPYNEQFF TGTGCCAGCAGCGTAGTCCCCTACAATGAGCAGTTCTTC
- TRBJ1-1 few TRBV7-9 CASSLSIGAEAFF TGTGCCAGCAGCTTATCCATCGGGGCTGAAGCTTTCTTT
TRBD2 TRBJ2-7 - TRBV5-1 CASSPGAGAYEQYF TGCGCCAGCAGCCCTGGGGCGGGAGCTTACGAGCAGTACTTC
- TRBJ2-1 many TRBV7-2 CASSFPGRPRGEQFF TGTGCCAGCAGCTTCCCGGGACGACCACGCGGGGAGCAGTTCTTC
- TRBJ2-2 - TRBV4-1 CASSQVGLSNTGELFF TGCGCCAGCAGCCAGGTGGGACTCTCGAACACCGGGGAGCTGTTTTTT
- TRBJ2-2 - TRBV6-5 CASSERWTGELFF TGTGCCAGCAGTGAACGGTGGACCGGGGAGCTGTTTTTT
- TRBJ2-7 few TRBV7-9 CASSHGFGTDYEQYF TGTGCCAGCAGCCATGGATTCGGGACGGATTACGAGCAGTACTTC
TRBD1 TRBJ1-6 few TRBV4-1 CASSHIPTGPNSPLHF TGCGCCAGCAGCCACATCCCGACAGGGCCGAATTCACCCCTCCACTTT
TRBD1 TRBJ1-3 - TRBV9 CASSADRGQGNTIYF TGTGCCAGCAGCGCTGACAGGGGACAAGGAAACACCATATATTTT
TRBD2 TRBJ2-7 few TRBV4-1 CASSPSGGVYEQYF TGCGCCAGCAGCCCTAGCGGGGGCGTTTACGAGCAGTACTTC
TRBD1 TRBJ2-7 few TRBV6-1 CASSQAGTVYHEQYF TGTGCCAGCAGCCAAGCCGGGACAGTGTACCACGAGCAGTACTTC
TRBD1 TRBJ2-1 few TRBV4-1 CASSRQGSYNEQFF TGCGCCAGCAGCCGACAGGGCTCCTACAATGAGCAGTTCTTC
- TRBJ2-7 - TRBV27 CASRIGLGPSYEQYF TGTGCCAGCAGGATAGGTTTGGGACCCTCCTACGAGCAGTACTTC
- TRBJ2-7 - TRBV11-2 CASSYVGSYEQYF TGTGCCAGCAGCTACGTGGGCTCCTACGAGCAGTACTTC
- TRBJ1-2 once TRBV19 CASSILGEYYGYTF TGTGCTAGTAGTATACTAGGTGAGTACTATGGCTACACCTTC
- TRBJ1-4 medium-sized TRBV27 CASSLSGNEKLFF TGTGCCAGCAGTTTAAGTGGTAATGAAAAACTGTTTTTT
TRBD1 TRBJ1-4 few TRBV19 CASSMLGQGTEKLFF TGTGCCAGTAGTATGCTGGGACAGGGGACTGAAAAACTGTTTTTT
- TRBJ2-2 - TRBV25-1 CASSDPGDTGELFF TGTGCCAGCAGTGATCCAGGGGACACCGGGGAGCTGTTTTTT
- TRBJ1-1 - TRBV6-6 CASSYLTENTEAFF TGTGCCAGCAGTTACCTCACCGAGAACACTGAAGCTTTCTTT
- TRBJ1-1 - TRBV5-1 CASSLGGQGNTEAFF TGCGCCAGCAGCTTGGGTGGCCAGGGGAACACTGAAGCTTTCTTT
- TRBJ2-7 - TRBV13 CASSLGYEQYF TGTGCCAGCAGCTTAGGCTACGAGCAGTACTTC
- TRBJ2-1 many TRBV5-4 CASSRGLDSYNEQFF TGTGCCAGCAGCCGAGGACTGGACTCCTACAATGAGCAGTTCTTC
TRBD1 TRBJ2-2 few TRBV6-5 CASSYSLTGAGELFF TGTGCCAGCAGTTACTCCCTTACAGGGGCCGGGGAGCTGTTTTTT